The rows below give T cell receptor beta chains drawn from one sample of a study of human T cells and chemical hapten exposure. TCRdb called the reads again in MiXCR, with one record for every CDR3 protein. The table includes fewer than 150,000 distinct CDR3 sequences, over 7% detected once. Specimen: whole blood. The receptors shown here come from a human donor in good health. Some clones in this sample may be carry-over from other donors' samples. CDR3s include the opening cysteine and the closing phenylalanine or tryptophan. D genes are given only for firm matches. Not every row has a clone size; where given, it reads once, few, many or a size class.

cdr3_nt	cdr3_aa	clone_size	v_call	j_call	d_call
TGTGCCAGCAGTGGCACCGGGGCCCTCTCTGGAAACACCATATATTTT	CASSGTGALSGNTIYF	few	TRBV6-6	TRBJ1-3	-
TGTGCCAGCAGCTTAGAAGCAAAGAATGAAAAACTGTTTTTT	CASSLEAKNEKLFF	many	TRBV7-9	TRBJ1-4	-
TGTGCCAGCAGCCACCCGGGCCACCAAGGAAACACCATATATTTT	CASSHPGHQGNTIYF	many	TRBV14	TRBJ1-3	-
TGTGCCAGCAGCCAACCGATAAGCTCCTACAATGAGCAGTTCTTC	CASSQPISSYNEQFF	-	TRBV3-1	TRBJ2-1	-
TGTGCCAGCAGCCAAGAAACCCGGAGGCGTTCTAGCACAGATACGCAGTATTTT	CASSQETRRRSSTDTQYF	few	TRBV3-1	TRBJ2-3	-
TGCAGCGTTAAGAACAATGAAGCTTTCTTT	CSVKNNEAFF	many	TRBV29-1	TRBJ1-1	-
TGTGCCAGCAGCGGGACAGTCAGCTCCTACGAGCAGTACTTC	CASSGTVSSYEQYF	-	TRBV7-9	TRBJ2-7	TRBD1
TGTGCCAGCAGCTTGGCGAGCGGGAGGGTTCCCAAAAACATTCAGTACTTC	CASSLASGRVPKNIQYF	many	TRBV5-5	TRBJ2-4	TRBD2
TGTGCCAGCAGTTTTGGAAGCGTAGACCAAGAGACCCAGTACTTC	CASSFGSVDQETQYF	many	TRBV12-3/TRBV12-4	TRBJ2-5	-
TGCGCCAGCAGCCAAGAAGGCGTAGCAACTAATGAAAAACTGTTTTTT	CASSQEGVATNEKLFF	many	TRBV4-3	TRBJ1-4	-